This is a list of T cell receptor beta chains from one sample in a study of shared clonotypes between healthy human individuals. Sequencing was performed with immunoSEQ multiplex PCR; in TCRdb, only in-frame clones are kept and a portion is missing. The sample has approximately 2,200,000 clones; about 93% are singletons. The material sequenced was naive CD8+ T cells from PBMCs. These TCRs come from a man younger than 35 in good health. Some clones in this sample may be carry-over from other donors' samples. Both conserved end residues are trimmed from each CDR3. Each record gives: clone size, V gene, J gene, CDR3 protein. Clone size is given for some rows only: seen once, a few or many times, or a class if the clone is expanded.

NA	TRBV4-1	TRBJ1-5	ASSQDLGTENSNQPQH
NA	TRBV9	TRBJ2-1	ASSVGGGRALNSEQF
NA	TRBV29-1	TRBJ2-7	SVRDSPYEQY
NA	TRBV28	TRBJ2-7	ASSWGLAGGPQEQY
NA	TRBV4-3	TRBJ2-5	ASSQGTGEQETQY
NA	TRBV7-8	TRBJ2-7	ASSSATSGSIYYEQY
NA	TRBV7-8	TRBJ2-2	ASSYQGNTGELF
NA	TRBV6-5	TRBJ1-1	ASSYTRGLSTEAF
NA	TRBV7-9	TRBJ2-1	ASSPNVRGGEQF
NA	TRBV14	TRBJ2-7	ASSRLGTGDHEQY
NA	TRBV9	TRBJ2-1	ASSVADGNEQF
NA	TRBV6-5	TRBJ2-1	ASTAGTLLTDEQF
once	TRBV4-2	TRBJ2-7	ASSQVLFHEQY
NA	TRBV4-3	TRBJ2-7	ASSQDAGPAYEQY
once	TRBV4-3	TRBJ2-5	ASSVRLAQETQY
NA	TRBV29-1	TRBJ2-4	SVVGGLAGAKNIQY
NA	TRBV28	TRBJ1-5	ASIKRAGARQPQH
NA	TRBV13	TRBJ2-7	ASSLSGPYEQY
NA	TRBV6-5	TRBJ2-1	ASSYVGEGGQNEQF
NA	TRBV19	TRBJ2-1	ASSLGSNEQF
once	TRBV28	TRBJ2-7	ASSPTGISYEQY
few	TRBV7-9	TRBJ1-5	ASSSMDGNQPQH
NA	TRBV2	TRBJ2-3	ASSERAAGFADTQY
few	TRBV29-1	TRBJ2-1	SVENNEQF
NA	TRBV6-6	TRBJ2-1	ASAGGGYNEQF
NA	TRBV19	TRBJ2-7	ASSREGTPEYEQY
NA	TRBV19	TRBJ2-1	ASAGRHEQF
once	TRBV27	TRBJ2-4	ASSLLGQEGNIQY
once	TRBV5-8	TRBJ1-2	ASSYRDRTDYGYT
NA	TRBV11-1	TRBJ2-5	ASSSNQETQY
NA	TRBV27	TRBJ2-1	ASNRLADVVEQF
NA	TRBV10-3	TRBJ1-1	AIREQGPGGTEAF
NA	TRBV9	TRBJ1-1	ASSEDRDTEAF
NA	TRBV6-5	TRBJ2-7	ASSHRRLGYEQY
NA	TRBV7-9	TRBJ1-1	ASSFLNRGTEAF
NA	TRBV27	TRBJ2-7	ASSLSGAWDEQY
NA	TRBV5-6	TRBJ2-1	ASSPTDTILYNEQF
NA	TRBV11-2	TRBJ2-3	ASYSLYSSADTQY
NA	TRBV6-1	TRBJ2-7	ASSEGGRSYEQY
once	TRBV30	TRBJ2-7	AWSQLVSYEQY
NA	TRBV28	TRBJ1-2	ASSFSGEGASYGYT
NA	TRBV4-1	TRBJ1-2	ASSLGWGQSPNYGYT
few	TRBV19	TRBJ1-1	ASSTRTGEWTEAF
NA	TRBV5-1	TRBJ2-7	ASSLARTGDYEQY
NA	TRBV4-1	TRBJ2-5	ASSQVGAAGETQY
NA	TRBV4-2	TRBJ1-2	ASSFTGSPYGYT
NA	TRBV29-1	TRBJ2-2	SASSGRARTGELF
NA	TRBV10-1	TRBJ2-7	ASSGSLLGEQY
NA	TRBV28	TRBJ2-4	ASRPTIPTPKGDIQY
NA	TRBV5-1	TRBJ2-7	ASSESRDMSYEQY
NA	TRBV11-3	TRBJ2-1	ASSLRGSIKVEQF
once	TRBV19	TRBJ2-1	ASTGFHNEQF
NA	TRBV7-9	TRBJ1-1	ASSFKQGPRRAEAF
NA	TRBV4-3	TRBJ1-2	ASSQWRGYYGYT
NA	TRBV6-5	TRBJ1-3	ASKQRSSGNTIY
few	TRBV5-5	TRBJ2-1	ASSWGFYNEQF
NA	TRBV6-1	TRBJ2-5	ASSERSWAETQY
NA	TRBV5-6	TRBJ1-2	ASSLGVGATIYGYT
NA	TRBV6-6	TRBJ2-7	ASSIAAYEQY
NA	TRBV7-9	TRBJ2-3	ASSLTLTDPPDTQY